This T cell receptor (beta chain) was profiled in a study of blood T cells in healthy people across ages. Whole-study results and caveats: Per million T cells, the diversity of TCR beta decreased roughly linearly as age advanced.

Details on this clonotype: As yet, its antigen is unknown.

Through a sample-barcoded 5' primer and a J-beta primer mix, a second PCR was run for about 6 to 11 cycles. One entry per CDR3 protein, called by TCRdb with MiXCR from the 5' RACE reads. The repertoire holds over 600,000 distinct CDR3 sequences, with around 50% as singletons. This clonotype was sampled from a man aged 40-49 years in good health. Source material: blood.

CDR3: CASSYATFGGTYEQFF. CDR3 DNA sequence: TGTGCCAGCAGTTACGCCACCTTCGGGGGGACCTATGAGCAGTTCTTC. The J gene is TRBJ2-1, the V gene TRBV6-2 or TRBV6-3; 7 bases match TRBD2. Per germline, CDR1 MNHEY and CDR2 SVGEGT. This CDR3 region has 16 residues. V trimming: 2 bases; J trimming: 8 bases; junction bases outside the gene matches: 12.